These 9 T cell receptor beta chains were sequenced from one sample in a study of blood T cell repertoires in COVID-19. The repertoire was sequenced with immunoSEQ multiplex PCR; TCRdb's copy has only in-frame clones and lacks some. Of a few hundred thousand clones detected, approximately 88% appear once; the ten largest clones hold more than 0.95%. Sequenced material: PBMCs or T cells enriched from blood (not recorded which). The origin of the receptors is a middle-aged woman with acute COVID-19.

The chain uses TRBV12-5 and TRBJ1-5; tentative D call: TRBD1 (5 bases). The CDR3 is made up of 14 amino acids. In germline, CDR1 is LGHNT, CDR2 FRNRAP. Between the trimmed V and J ends, which lost 1 base and 3 bases, there was a span of 7 bases. The CDR3 region is CASGLGQFNQPQHF. CDR3 coding DNA: TGTGCTAGTGGTTTGGGACAGTTCAATCAGCCCCAGCATTTT. The complete variable domain, with remaining parts taken from reference TRBV12-5 and TRBJ1-5, reads DARVTQTPRHKVTEMGQEVTMRCQPILGHNTVFWYRQTMMQGLELLAYFRNRAPLDDSGMPKDRFSAEMPDATLATLKIQPSEPRDSAVYFCASGLGQFNQPQHFGDGTRLSIL.

The chain has TRBV27 and TRBJ1-6; TRBD1 might be the D (6 bases). Germline V CDR1 and CDR2: MNHEY, SMNVEV (reference sequence). This CDR3 has 15 residues. V was clipped by 5 bases and J by 7 bases, with 15 bases between them. The CDR3 nucleotides read TGTGCCAGCAGTCCGGAGACAGGCCCAAATTCACCCCTCCACTTT. As protein: CASSPETGPNSPLHF.

This chain uses TRBV13 with TRBJ1-1; no clear D gene. CDR3 length: 15 residues. V was clipped by 5 bases and J by 5 bases, with 18 bases between them. The V gene's germline CDR1 is PRHDT and CDR2 FYEKMQ (reference sequence). The chain's CDR3 is CASSAPRGSVTEAFF. DNA for the CDR3: TGTGCCAGCAGCGCACCCCGGGGAAGCGTAACTGAAGCTTTCTTT. Complete variable domain (other parts from reference TRBV13 and TRBJ1-1): AAGVIQSPRHLIKEKRETATLKCYPIPRHDTVYWYQQGPGQDPQFLISFYEKMQSDKGSIPDRFSAQQFSDYHSELNMSSLELGDSALYFCASSAPRGSVTEAFFGQGTRLTVV.

J is TRBJ1-4 and V is TRBV28, with D unresolved. Germline-derived CDR1 and CDR2 are MDHEN and SYDVKM. The CDR3 covers 10 residues. V gave up 10 bases and J gave up 7 bases, with 7 bases separating them. The CDR3 sequence: CATHGEKLFF. In nucleotides, the CDR3 is TGTGCCACTCACGGTGAAAAACTGTTTTTT. Full variable domain (missing parts from reference TRBV28 and TRBJ1-4): DVKVTQSSRYLVKRTGEKVFLECVQDMDHENMFWYRQDPGLGLRLIYFSYDVKMKEKGDIPEGYSVSREKKERFSLILESASTNQTSMYLCATHGEKLFFGSGTQLSVL.

The chain has TRBV5-1 and TRBJ2-5, with TRBD2 as a possible D gene (6 bases). Trimming pared 1 base from V and 5 bases from J, leaving 18 bases between. Germline V gene sequence: CDR1 SGHRS, CDR2 YFSETQ. CDR3 length equals 16 residues. CDR3 region: CASSLPSPGVRETQYF. CDR3 in DNA: TGCGCCAGCAGCTTGCCCTCCCCGGGAGTGAGGGAGACCCAGTACTTC.

The chain joins TRBV19 to TRBJ1-2, with 9 bases fitting TRBD1. This CDR3 has 12 amino acids. The V and J ends lost 8 bases and 8 bases, in that order; junction bases with no gene match: 6. Per germline, CDR1 LNHDA and CDR2 SQIVND (reference sequence). This CDR3 is CASQGQGTGYTF. Here the CDR3 DNA reads TGTGCCAGTCAAGGACAGGGGACGGGCTACACCTTC.

The rearrangement joins TRBV4-3 to TRBJ1-6; TRBD1 aligns across 11 bases. The germline V gene has CDR1 LGHNA and CDR2 YSLEER. Losses at the gene ends were 1 base for V and 8 bases for J; bases not matched to a gene: 4. CDR3 length: 16 residues. In DNA form, the CDR3 reads TGCGCCAGCAGCCAAGTTCCGGGACAGGGGGATTCACCCCTCCACTTT. Protein sequence: CASSQVPGQGDSPLHF.

This chain connects TRBV6-5 to TRBJ1-2; no clear D gene. This CDR3 comprises 13 residues. V was pared by 6 bases and J by 3 bases, with 11 bases between. CDR1 is MNHEY, CDR2 SVGAGI, per germline. The CDR3 here is CASSLSGDYGYTF. In DNA form, the CDR3 reads TGTGCCAGCAGCCTCTCCGGGGACTATGGCTACACCTTC.

The chain couples TRBV28 to TRBJ1-3, with 9 bases fitting TRBD1. Germline trimming cut 7 bases from V and 10 bases from J; bases unmatched to any gene: 14. Germline loops: CDR1 MDHEN, CDR2 SYDVKM. This CDR3 spans 15 amino acids. Written as DNA, the CDR3 is TGTGCCAGCACCGCGCCGGGACAGGGATCAAAAACCATATATTTT. Protein product: CASTAPGQGSKTIYF.